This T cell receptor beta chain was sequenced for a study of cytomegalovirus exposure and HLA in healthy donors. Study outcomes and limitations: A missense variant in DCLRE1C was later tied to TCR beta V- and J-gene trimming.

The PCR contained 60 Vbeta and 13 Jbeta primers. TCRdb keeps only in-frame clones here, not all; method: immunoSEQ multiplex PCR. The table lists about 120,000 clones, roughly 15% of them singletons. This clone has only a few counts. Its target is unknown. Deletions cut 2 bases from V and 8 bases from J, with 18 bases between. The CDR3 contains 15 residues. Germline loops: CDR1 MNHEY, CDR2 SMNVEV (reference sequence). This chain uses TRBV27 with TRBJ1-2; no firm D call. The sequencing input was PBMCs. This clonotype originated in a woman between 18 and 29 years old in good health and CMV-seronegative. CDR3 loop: CASSLVPPQARGYTF. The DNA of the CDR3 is TGTGCCAGCAGTTTAGTCCCGCCGCAGGCCCGGGGCTACACCTTC.